This TCR beta chain was documented in a study of shared clonotypes between healthy human individuals. About the research overall: CD8 memory received one plate per donor, CD8 naive two, CD4 memory three and CD4 naive three.

Assay execution took place at the deep level. In the authors' workflow: ImmunoSEQ supplied junction-only sequences lacking quality scores, so filtering was different. Data came from immunoSEQ multiplex PCR; TCRdb stores just in-frame clones and leaves some out. That table is the source of V, J and clone size, and D and trimming were worked out from the DNA. Among hundreds of thousands of clones, under 80% were seen once, and the ten largest hold more than 1.5%. From germline, CDR1 is MNHEY and CDR2 SVGAGI. Trimming took 4 bases from V and 4 from J; bases not matched to a gene: 6. This CDR3 is built from 15 residues.

The V gene is TRBV6-5, the J gene TRBJ1-4; TRBD1 matches 7 bases. The sequenced material came from memory CD4+ T cells sorted from blood. Stated subset: CD45RA-negative fraction. The source is a woman in her thirties in good health. CDR3 loop: CASSSGQWLNEKLFF. CDR3 nucleotides: TGTGCCAGCAGTTCGGGACAGTGGCTTAATGAAAAACTGTTTTTT.